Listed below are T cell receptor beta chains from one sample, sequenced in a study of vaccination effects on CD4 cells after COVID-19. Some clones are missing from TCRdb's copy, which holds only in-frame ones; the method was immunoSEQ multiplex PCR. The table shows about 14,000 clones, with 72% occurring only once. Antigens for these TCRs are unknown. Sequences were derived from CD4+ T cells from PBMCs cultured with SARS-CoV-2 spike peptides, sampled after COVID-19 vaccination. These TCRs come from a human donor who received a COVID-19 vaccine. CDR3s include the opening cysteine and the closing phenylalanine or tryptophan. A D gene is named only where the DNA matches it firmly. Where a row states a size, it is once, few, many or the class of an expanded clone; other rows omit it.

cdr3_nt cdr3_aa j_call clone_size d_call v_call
TGTGCCAGCTCACCAACACAGGGGGCCCACGAGCAGTACTTC CASSPTQGAHEQYF TRBJ2-7 - TRBD1 TRBV18
TGTGCCAGCAGTCAATTCGGCTGGGGCGATACGCAGTATTTT CASSQFGWGDTQYF TRBJ2-3 - - TRBV7-3
TGCGCCAGCAGCCTCGGGACATTCGTGGGAACCGGGGAGCTGTTTTTT CASSLGTFVGTGELFF TRBJ2-2 - - TRBV4-1
TGTGCCAGCAGTTACTCGGGCGCCTATGGCTACACCTTC CASSYSGAYGYTF TRBJ1-2 once - TRBV6-5
TGTGCCAGCAGTCAGGGGGCAGAGACCCAGTACTTC CASSQGAETQYF TRBJ2-5 - TRBD1 TRBV12-3/TRBV12-4
TGTGCCAGCAGTGAAGCGTTCGCGGAAGCTAACTATGGCTACACCTTC CASSEAFAEANYGYTF TRBJ1-2 - - TRBV6-1
TGTGCCAGCAGCCCCGTAGGGCGGGACTACGAGCAGTACTTC CASSPVGRDYEQYF TRBJ2-7 - - TRBV5-4
TGTGCCAGCAGTTATCTCTCTGGGGCCAACGTCCTGACTTTC CASSYLSGANVLTF TRBJ2-6 - - TRBV28
TGTGCCAGCAGCCAAGGAACTCGTCTAGCGGGGGGGCCCTCCTACAATGAGCAGTTCTTC CASSQGTRLAGGPSYNEQFF TRBJ2-1 once TRBD2 TRBV3-1/TRBV3-2
TGTGCCAGCAGCCAACTCGGTTGGGAGCAGTACTTC CASSQLGWEQYF TRBJ2-7 medium-sized - TRBV3-1/TRBV3-2
TGTGCCAGCAGAAAGGAGTCGGGCAATCAGCCCCAGCATTTT CASRKESGNQPQHF TRBJ1-5 - - TRBV2
TGTGCCAGCAGTCCGACAACCTTTGACAGGGCGGGCACAGATACGCAGTATTTT CASSPTTFDRAGTDTQYF TRBJ2-3 - TRBD1 TRBV27
TGTGCCAGCAGCGACGACCCCTATAATTCACCCCTCCACTTT CASSDDPYNSPLHF TRBJ1-6 - - TRBV9
TGCGCCAGCAGCTCCCGGCAGCGGGGACCACAAGAGACCCAGTACTTC CASSSRQRGPQETQYF TRBJ2-5 once TRBD2 TRBV5-1
TGTGCCAGCAGTGAAACGGTGAACTATGGCTACACCTTC CASSETVNYGYTF TRBJ1-2 - - TRBV6-1
TGTGCCAGCAGCCAAGGTGGGGGACAAGAGACCCAGTACTTC CASSQGGGQETQYF TRBJ2-5 - - TRBV4-2
TGTGCCAGTAGTATTAAGCGGGGGGTAAGAGAGACCCAGTACTTC CASSIKRGVRETQYF TRBJ2-5 - TRBD2 TRBV19
TGTGCCAGCAGCTTGAGGGGGGGCGAATCTCCTGGAAACACCATATATTTT CASSLRGGESPGNTIYF TRBJ1-3 - - TRBV5-5
TGTGCCAGCAGTTACAACCCCACTGACTATGGCTACACCTTC CASSYNPTDYGYTF TRBJ1-2 - - TRBV6-6
TGTGCCAGCAGTCAAGGCCGGGACAGCCTAAATACCCAGTACTTC CASSQGRDSLNTQYF TRBJ2-5 - TRBD1 TRBV2
TGCGCCAGCAGCCAAGCACTGGGGACCGAAAACACCATATATTTT CASSQALGTENTIYF TRBJ1-3 - - TRBV4-3
TGTGCCGCGACCGACTTTGTAGCCAAAAACATTCAGTACTTC CAATDFVAKNIQYF TRBJ2-4 - - TRBV30
TGTGCTAGTGGTTTGGTGCGGGGGTGGGATCAGCCCCAGCATTTT CASGLVRGWDQPQHF TRBJ1-5 - - TRBV12-5
TGTGCCAGCAGCTTAGGGGTCGGACTGGGCGGGGACGAGCAGTACTTC CASSLGVGLGGDEQYF TRBJ2-7 - - TRBV7-9
TGTGCCAGCAGCAACCGGGACAGGGGATACGAGCAGTACTTC CASSNRDRGYEQYF TRBJ2-7 - TRBD1 TRBV9
TGTGCCAGCACCCACGGGTACAATGAGCAGTTCTTC CASTHGYNEQFF TRBJ2-1 - - TRBV12-3/TRBV12-4
TGCGCCAGCAGCCAAGATTTCCAGCGGGGGGGCAATGAGCAGTTCTTC CASSQDFQRGGNEQFF TRBJ2-1 - TRBD2 TRBV4-3
TGTGCCAGCAGCTTAGATCCCCGGGGGAGACTAGGAAACACCATATATTTT CASSLDPRGRLGNTIYF TRBJ1-3 - - TRBV11-2
TGTGCCAGCAGTTTATCGCAGACTGAAGCTTTCTTT CASSLSQTEAFF TRBJ1-1 - - TRBV12-3/TRBV12-4
TGTGCCAGCAGTGGGCCTCCTGGGGGCACAGATACGCAGTATTTT CASSGPPGGTDTQYF TRBJ2-3 - - TRBV25-1
TGTGCCAGCAGCTTGCGGGGTTTCTCTGGAAACACCATATATTTT CASSLRGFSGNTIYF TRBJ1-3 - - TRBV11-2
TGTGCCAGCAGTTTCGATCGGGCCGCTGGAAACACCATATATTTT CASSFDRAAGNTIYF TRBJ1-3 - - TRBV6-5
TGTGCCAGTAGTATTGGGAGAAACATTAATTCACCCCTCCACTTT CASSIGRNINSPLHF TRBJ1-6 - - TRBV19
TGTGCCAGCAGCTTAAAACAGGGGAGCTCCTACGAGCAGTACTTC CASSLKQGSSYEQYF TRBJ2-7 - TRBD1 TRBV13
TGTGCCAGTAGTATCAGTCCTAGCGGATTCTACGAGCAGTACTTC CASSISPSGFYEQYF TRBJ2-7 large TRBD2 TRBV19
TGTGCCAGCAGCCTGGGACAGGCGCGAACTGAAGCTTTCTTT CASSLGQARTEAFF TRBJ1-1 medium-sized TRBD1 TRBV3-1/TRBV3-2
TGTGCCAGCAGCTTAGGTGGCGGGGGATTTAACAATGAGCAGTTCTTC CASSLGGGGFNNEQFF TRBJ2-1 - TRBD2 TRBV7-9
TGTGCCAGCAGCTACCGGGACAGGGGAAGAGAGCAGTACTTC CASSYRDRGREQYF TRBJ2-7 - TRBD1 TRBV7-8
TGTGCCACCAGTGACCCAACAGTCTACAATGAGCAGTTCTTC CATSDPTVYNEQFF TRBJ2-1 - - TRBV24-1
TGTGCCAGCAGCTTAGGAGATGGGGTTCGAGGGGAGCTGTTTTTT CASSLGDGVRGELFF TRBJ2-2 - - TRBV7-9
TGCGCCAGCAGCTTGGCGGTGGGCGCCGGCACAGATACGCAGTATTTT CASSLAVGAGTDTQYF TRBJ2-3 - - TRBV5-1
TGTGCCAGCAGCTTACCCGCGGCCGGAGGCTACACCTTC CASSLPAAGGYTF TRBJ1-2 - - TRBV7-9
TGTGCCATCAGTGCGGGGAATGAGCAGTTCTTC CAISAGNEQFF TRBJ2-1 - - TRBV10-3
TGTGCCAGCAGTTACTCAGCAGGGCCTAACTATGGCTACACCTTC CASSYSAGPNYGYTF TRBJ1-2 - - TRBV6-2/TRBV6-3
TGTGCCAGCAGCCCGCCTACAGGGGACACTGAAGCTTTCTTT CASSPPTGDTEAFF TRBJ1-1 few TRBD1 TRBV3-1/TRBV3-2